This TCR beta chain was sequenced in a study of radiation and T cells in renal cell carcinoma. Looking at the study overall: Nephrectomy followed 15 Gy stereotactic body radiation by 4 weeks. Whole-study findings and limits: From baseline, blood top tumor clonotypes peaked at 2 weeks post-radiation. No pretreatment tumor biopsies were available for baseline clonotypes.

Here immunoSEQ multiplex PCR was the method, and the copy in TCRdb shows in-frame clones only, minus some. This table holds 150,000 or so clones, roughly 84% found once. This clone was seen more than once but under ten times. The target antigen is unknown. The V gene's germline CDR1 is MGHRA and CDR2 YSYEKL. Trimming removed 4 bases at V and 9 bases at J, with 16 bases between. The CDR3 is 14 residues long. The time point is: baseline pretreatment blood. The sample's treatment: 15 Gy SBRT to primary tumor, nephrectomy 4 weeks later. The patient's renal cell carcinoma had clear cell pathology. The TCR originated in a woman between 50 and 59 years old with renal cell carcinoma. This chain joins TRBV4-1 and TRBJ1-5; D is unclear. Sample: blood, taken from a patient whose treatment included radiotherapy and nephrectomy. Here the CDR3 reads CASSPTLASLPQHF. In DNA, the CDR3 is TGCGCCAGCAGCCCCACCCTAGCGAGCTTGCCCCAGCATTTT.